Listed below are T cell receptor beta chains from one sample, sequenced in a study of blood T cells in healthy people across ages. TCRdb re-analysed the 5' RACE reads in MiXCR, keeping a single row per CDR3 protein. The sample yields approximately 800,000 distinct CDR3 sequences, 35% to 40% seen once. Sequencing was performed on blood. The source of these receptors is a man in his late teens or twenties in good health. The CDR3 runs from the conserved cysteine through the conserved F or W. Fields, in order: CDR3 length, V gene, CDR3 protein.

>15|TRBV7-2
CASSLGYGHNYGYTF
>16|TRBV5-4
CASSLGENIYGSEAFF
>14|TRBV4-1
CASSQVRAQETQYF
>14|TRBV20-1
CSAGMRTGGGGYTF
>15|TRBV7-2
CASSLEGNYKYEQYF
>13|TRBV5-5
CASSSRETYEQYF
>15|TRBV12-3/TRBV12-4
CATSGGGSSYNEQFF
>17|TRBV18
CASSPPGESSYNSPLHF
>15|TRBV12-3/TRBV12-4
CASSPLPEGNTEAFF
>17|TRBV3-1
CASSQGDGAGVVNEQYF
>14|TRBV9
CASSVATSTDTQYF
>16|TRBV7-2
CASSLASAGTYNEQFF